This entry features one T cell receptor (beta chain) sequence. Its antigen is still unknown. Measured with immunoSEQ multiplex PCR; TCRdb has only the in-frame clones, and not every one. Among some 16,000 clones listed, around 93% were seen once. The CDR3 loop spans 13 amino acids. From germline, CDR1 is LNHDA and CDR2 SQIVND (reference sequence). V was clipped by 6 bases and J by 7 bases, with 12 bases between them. Regarding time point: newly diagnosed, previously untreated cHL patient sample. Negative selection with magnetic separation was used to purify CD4+ T cells from thawed PBMCs. Untreated, newly diagnosed classical Hodgkin lymphoma PBMCs served for comparison. These data come from a study of PD-1 blockade in classical Hodgkin lymphoma. Study findings and constraints: It was reported that newly diagnosed patients had less baseline TCR diversity than healthy donors. There remain no defined causes for the repertoire differences, which possibly reflect disease activity or prior therapy.

This receptor was identified in a human donor with classical Hodgkin lymphoma. The chain carries TRBV19 and TRBJ1-4; weak D call: TRBD1 (5 bases). The specimen sequenced was CD4+ T cells from blood. For the CDR3, the DNA is TGTGCCAGTAGCCAGGGTGTGGGTGAAAAACTGTTTTTT. Translated: CASSQGVGEKLFF. Variable domain in full (rest from reference TRBV19 and TRBJ1-4): DGGITQSPKYLFRKEGQNVTLSCEQNLNHDAMYWYRQDPGQGLRLIYYSQIVNDFQKGDIAEGYSVSREKKESFPLTVTSAQKNPTAFYLCASSQGVGEKLFFGSGTQLSVL.